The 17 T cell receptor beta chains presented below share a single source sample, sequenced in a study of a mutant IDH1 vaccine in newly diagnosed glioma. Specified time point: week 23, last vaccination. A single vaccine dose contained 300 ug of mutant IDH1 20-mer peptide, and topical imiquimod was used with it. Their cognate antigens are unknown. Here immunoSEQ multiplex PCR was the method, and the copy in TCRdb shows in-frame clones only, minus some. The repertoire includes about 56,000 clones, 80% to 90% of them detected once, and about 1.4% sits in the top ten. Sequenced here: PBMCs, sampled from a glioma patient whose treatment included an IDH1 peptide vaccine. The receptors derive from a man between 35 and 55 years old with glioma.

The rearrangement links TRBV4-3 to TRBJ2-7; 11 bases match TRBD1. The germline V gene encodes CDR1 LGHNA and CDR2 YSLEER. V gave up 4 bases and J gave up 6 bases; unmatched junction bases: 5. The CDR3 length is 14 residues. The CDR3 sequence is CASSPHGQGAEQYF. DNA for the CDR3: TGCGCCAGCAGCCCGCACGGACAGGGGGCCGAGCAGTACTTC.

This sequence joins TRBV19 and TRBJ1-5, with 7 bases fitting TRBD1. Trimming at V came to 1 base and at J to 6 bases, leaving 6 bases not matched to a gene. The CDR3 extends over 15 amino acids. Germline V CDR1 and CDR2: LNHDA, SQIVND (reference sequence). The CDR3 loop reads CASSIGPGGGQPQHF. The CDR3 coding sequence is TGTGCCAGTAGTATAGGACCAGGGGGAGGTCAGCCCCAGCATTTT.

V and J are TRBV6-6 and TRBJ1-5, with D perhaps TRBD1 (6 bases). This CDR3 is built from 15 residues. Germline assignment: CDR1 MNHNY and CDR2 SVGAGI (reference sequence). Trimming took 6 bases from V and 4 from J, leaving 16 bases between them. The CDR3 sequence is CASSPPRGLNQPQHF. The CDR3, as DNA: TGTGCCAGCAGCCCCCCCAGGGGACTAAATCAGCCCCAGCATTTT.

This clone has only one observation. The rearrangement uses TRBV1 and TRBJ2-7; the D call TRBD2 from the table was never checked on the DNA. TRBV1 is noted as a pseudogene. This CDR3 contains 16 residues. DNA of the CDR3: TGCACCAGCAGCCAAGATGCGGCGAGCCACAAGCGTGAGCAGTACTTC. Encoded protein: CTSSQDAASHKREQYF.

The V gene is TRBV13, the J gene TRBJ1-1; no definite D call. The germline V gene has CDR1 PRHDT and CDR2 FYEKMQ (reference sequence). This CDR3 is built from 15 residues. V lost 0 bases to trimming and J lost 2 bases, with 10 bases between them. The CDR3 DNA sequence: TGTGCCAGCAGCTTAGGTGGAAGCAGAAACACTGAAGCTTTCTTT. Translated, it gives CASSLGGSRNTEAFF.

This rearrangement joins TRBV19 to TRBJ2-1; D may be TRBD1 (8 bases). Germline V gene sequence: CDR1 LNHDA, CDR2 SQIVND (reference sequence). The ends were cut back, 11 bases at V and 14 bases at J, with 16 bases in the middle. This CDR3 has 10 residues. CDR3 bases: TGTGCCGGCAGACAGGGGAGGGAGTTCTTC. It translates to CAGRQGREFF.

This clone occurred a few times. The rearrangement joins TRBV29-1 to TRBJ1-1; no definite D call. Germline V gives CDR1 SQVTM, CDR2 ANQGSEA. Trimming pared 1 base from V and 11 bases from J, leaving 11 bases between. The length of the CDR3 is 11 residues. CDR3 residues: CSVEGNGGAFF. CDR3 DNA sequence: TGCAGCGTTGAAGGTAACGGAGGCGCTTTCTTT.

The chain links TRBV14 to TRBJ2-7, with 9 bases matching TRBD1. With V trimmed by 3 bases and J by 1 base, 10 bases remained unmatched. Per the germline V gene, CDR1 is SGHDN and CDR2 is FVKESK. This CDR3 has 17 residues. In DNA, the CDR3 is TGTGCCAGCAGCCACGCCTTACCGGGACAGGGTTCCTACGAGCAGTACTTC. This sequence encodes CASSHALPGQGSYEQYF.

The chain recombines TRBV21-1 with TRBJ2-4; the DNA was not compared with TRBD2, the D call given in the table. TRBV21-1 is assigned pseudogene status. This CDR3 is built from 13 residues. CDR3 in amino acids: CATLVLAKNIQYF. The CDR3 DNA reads TGTGCCACCTTAGTTTTAGCCAAAAACATTCAGTACTTC.

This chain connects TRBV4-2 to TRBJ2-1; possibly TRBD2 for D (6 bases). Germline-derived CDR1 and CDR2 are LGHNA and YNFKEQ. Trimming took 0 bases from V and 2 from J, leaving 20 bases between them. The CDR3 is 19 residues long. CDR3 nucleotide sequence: TGTGCCAGCAGCCAAGATGCGGCTAGCGTGTTGTTCCCCTACAATGAGCAGTTCTTC. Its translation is CASSQDAASVLFPYNEQFF.

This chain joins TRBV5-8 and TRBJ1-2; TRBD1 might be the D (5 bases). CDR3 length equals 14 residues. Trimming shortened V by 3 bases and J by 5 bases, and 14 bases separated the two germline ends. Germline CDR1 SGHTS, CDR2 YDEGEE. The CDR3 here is CASSWSGGSYGYTF. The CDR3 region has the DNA TGTGCCAGCAGCTGGAGTGGGGGGTCGTATGGCTACACCTTC.

CDR3 nucleotide sequence: TGTGCCAGCACCCCGGGACAGGGGGCAGCTGAAGCTTTCTTT. It encodes CASTPGQGAAEAFF. The chain combines TRBV27 with TRBJ1-1; 12 nucleotides match TRBD1. Germline V CDR1 and CDR2: MNHEY, SMNVEV (reference sequence). After removal of 7 bases from V and 6 bases from J, the junction contained 6 bases not matched to a gene. This CDR3 spans 14 amino acids.

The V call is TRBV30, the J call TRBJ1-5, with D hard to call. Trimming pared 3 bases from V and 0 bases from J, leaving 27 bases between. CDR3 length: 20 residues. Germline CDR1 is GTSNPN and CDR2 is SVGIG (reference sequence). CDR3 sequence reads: CAWREIPGTTDQYSNQPQHF. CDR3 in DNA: TGTGCCTGGAGGGAAATACCGGGAACCACAGATCAATATAGCAATCAGCCCCAGCATTTT.

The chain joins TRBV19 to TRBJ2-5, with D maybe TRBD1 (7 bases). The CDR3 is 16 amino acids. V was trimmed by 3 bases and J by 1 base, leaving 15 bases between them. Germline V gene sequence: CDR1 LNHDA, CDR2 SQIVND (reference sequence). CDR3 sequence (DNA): TGTGCCAGTAGTATTTCTAGCCAGGGGGGCCAAGAGACCCAGTACTTC. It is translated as CASSISSQGGQETQYF.

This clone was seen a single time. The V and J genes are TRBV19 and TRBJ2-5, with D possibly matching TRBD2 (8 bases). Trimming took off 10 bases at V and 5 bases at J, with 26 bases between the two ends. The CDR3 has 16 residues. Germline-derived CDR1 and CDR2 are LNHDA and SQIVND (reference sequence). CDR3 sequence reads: CATRTLLAAGGETQYF. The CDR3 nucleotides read TGTGCCACACGGACCCTACTAGCGGCAGGGGGTGAGACCCAGTACTTC.

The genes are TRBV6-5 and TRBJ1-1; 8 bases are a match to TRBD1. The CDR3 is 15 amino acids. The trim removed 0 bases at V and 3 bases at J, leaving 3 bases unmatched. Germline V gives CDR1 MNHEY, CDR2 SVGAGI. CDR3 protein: CASSYSVTGDTEAFF. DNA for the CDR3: TGTGCCAGCAGTTACTCGGTGACAGGGGACACTGAAGCTTTCTTT.

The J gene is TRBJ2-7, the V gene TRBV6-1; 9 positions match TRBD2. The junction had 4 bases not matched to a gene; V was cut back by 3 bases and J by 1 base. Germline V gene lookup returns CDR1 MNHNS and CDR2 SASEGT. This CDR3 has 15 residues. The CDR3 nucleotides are TGTGCCAGCAGTGAGGTTAGCGGGAGATCCTACGAGCAGTACTTC. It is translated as CASSEVSGRSYEQYF.